These T cell receptor beta chains were read from a single sample in a study of blood T cell repertoires in COVID-19. Profiled with immunoSEQ multiplex PCR; TCRdb holds only in-frame clones, not every one. The profile covers some 260,000 clones, with approximately 88% appearing a single time and about 0.65% taken by the ten largest. Source material: peripheral blood. These receptors were collected from a human donor in a cohort sampled during active COVID-19. CDR3s include the opening cysteine and the closing phenylalanine or tryptophan. A D gene is named only where the DNA matches it firmly.

TRBV9	TRBJ2-7	-	CASGGLAAEQYF
TRBV6-1	TRBJ2-1	TRBD2	CASSAAGLYNEQFF
TRBV6-2/TRBV6-3	TRBJ1-1	-	CASSYSAAAAEAFF
TRBV9	TRBJ1-2	TRBD1	CASSETGNYGYTF
TRBV27	TRBJ2-7	-	CASSLSRGHYEQYF
TRBV24-1	TRBJ1-1	-	CATMRGTEAFF
TRBV7-2	TRBJ1-2	-	CASSLTAPGYYGYTF
TRBV27	TRBJ1-1	-	CASSHDRNTEAFF
TRBV6-5	TRBJ1-2	-	CASRDRGSYGYTF
TRBV20-1	TRBJ1-6	-	CSASFGKDSPLHF
TRBV19	TRBJ1-1	-	CASSPLEANTEAFF
TRBV5-8	TRBJ2-1	-	CASSLVPPSSYNEQFF
TRBV25-1	TRBJ2-7	-	CASSHPGGTPYEQYF
TRBV11-2	TRBJ1-1	-	CASSLGGNTEAFF
TRBV7-9	TRBJ1-5	TRBD1	CASSGQGKGQPQHF
TRBV19	TRBJ2-6	-	CASSTTVSSGANVLTF
TRBV11-3	TRBJ2-2	-	CASSLDSVAGELFF
TRBV6-6	TRBJ1-5	-	CASSSGNQPQHF
TRBV19	TRBJ2-7	TRBD1	CASSIGGTGVEQYF
TRBV7-9	TRBJ1-1	TRBD1	CASSPLGQGVAEAFF
TRBV5-3	TRBJ2-7	TRBD1	CARSSLHFGQGKWDEQYF
TRBV2	TRBJ2-7	-	CASSEALFGTGQYF
TRBV5-1	TRBJ2-7	-	CASSFSGTQYEQYF
TRBV7-2	TRBJ2-7	TRBD2	CASSLGGGPAYEQYF
TRBV30	TRBJ1-2	-	CAWSFLGGGYTF
TRBV30	TRBJ1-2	TRBD1	CACDRGGPPNYGYTF
TRBV5-1	TRBJ2-7	TRBD2	CASSPTSGRLTRYEQYF
TRBV19	TRBJ1-5	TRBD1	CASGTGGNQPQHF
TRBV30	TRBJ2-7	TRBD2	CAWSSTSGRAWSYNEQYF
TRBV7-6	TRBJ2-7	TRBD1	CASSLTRTGVYEQYF
TRBV3-1/TRBV3-2	TRBJ1-3	-	CASREQGLGNTIYF
TRBV7-2	TRBJ2-7	TRBD1	CASSLGTGTPYEQYF
TRBV2	TRBJ1-1	TRBD1	CASSEARYRGGAFF
TRBV27	TRBJ1-2	TRBD1	CASSGARDRGDGYTF
TRBV15	TRBJ1-5	TRBD1	CATSNHSRGLAQHF
TRBV9	TRBJ2-5	TRBD1	CASAKDRGSLYRETQYF
TRBV5-1	TRBJ2-1	TRBD1	CASSWDRARSEQFF
TRBV7-9	TRBJ2-7	-	CASSTGQLSSYEQYF
TRBV7-3	TRBJ2-3	-	CASSLTEGADTQYF
TRBV4-3	TRBJ1-2	-	CASSQEGVGGYTF
TRBV19	TRBJ2-6	-	CASSPWTFSGANVLTF
TRBV4-3	TRBJ2-7	TRBD1	CASSQGGGQGDEQYF
TRBV12-5	TRBJ2-2	-	CASGLRVGTGELFF
TRBV9	TRBJ1-5	TRBD1	CASSATGGNQPQHF
TRBV4-1	TRBJ1-6	-	CASSQVHRHNSPLHF
TRBV10-3	TRBJ1-4	-	CAISESRQATNEKLFF
TRBV3-1/TRBV3-2	TRBJ1-2	-	CASSQVYRVKLLVYGYTF
TRBV28	TRBJ1-2	TRBD1	CASKGQGVPNRGYTF
TRBV4-1	TRBJ1-4	-	CASSHLRDTHEKLFF
TRBV27	TRBJ1-4	-	CASSLGLSNEKLFF
TRBV7-9	TRBJ1-2	-	CASSLAGARADYGYTF
TRBV28	TRBJ1-5	TRBD1	CASFLKQGRNQPQHF